This TCR beta chain was found in a study of blood T cell repertoires in COVID-19. Study-level background: Acute and convalescent COVID-19 samples came from the United States, Italy and Spain. T cells, B-cell-depleted T cells, or PBMCs provided the cDNA or gDNA that served as material.

The ends lost 5 bases at V and 6 bases at J; junction bases unmatched: 11. The length of the CDR3 is 16 residues. The germline gives CDR1 SGHTA, CDR2 FQGNSA. TCRdb's copy holds only in-frame clones and misses some; the assay was immunoSEQ multiplex PCR. There are roughly 250,000 clones in the sample; 87% occur only once, and more than 5% lies in the top ten. Cohorts were determined from participant-reported clinical history. Input material: PBMCs or T cells enriched from blood (not recorded which). The V call is TRBV7-2, the J call TRBJ2-5, with TRBD2 identical over 11 bases. This TCR was sampled from a woman aged 30 to 39 with acute COVID-19. The CDR3 sequence is CASSPVSGRGGKTQYF. For the CDR3, the DNA is TGTGCCAGCAGCCCCGTTAGCGGGAGGGGAGGAAAGACCCAGTACTTC.